The present entry profiles one TCR beta chain with its context. There are 16 residues in the CDR3. From germline, CDR1 is SEHNR and CDR2 FQNEAQ (reference sequence). J lost 0 bases, V lost 2 bases, and 3 bases had no gene match. This sample is part of a study of blood T cell repertoires in COVID-19. The study recruited people aged about 18 to 95 years across about 25 US areas. Cohort 3 donors were reported recovered after two negative PCRs, clearance, or symptom resolution. Produced via immunoSEQ multiplex PCR; TCRdb's table is partial and in-frame only. The sample has a few hundred thousand clones; 85% to 90% are singletons.

The sequencing input was PBMCs or T cells enriched from blood (not recorded which). This receptor was identified in a woman aged 30 to 39 who had recovered from COVID-19. The rearrangement uses TRBV7-9 and TRBJ2-3; 9 positions agree with TRBD2. CDR3 residues: CASSLTAGGSTDTQYF. CDR3 nucleotide sequence: TGTGCCAGCAGCTTAACAGCGGGGGGAAGCACAGATACGCAGTATTTT.